Following are 20 T cell receptor beta chains from one sample sequenced in a study of blood T cells in healthy people across ages (dated by TCRdb to between 2015 and 2016). The library came from 5' RACE. The second PCR ran for about 6 to 11 cycles and used a J-beta primer mix along with a sample-barcoded 5' primer. TCRdb reran the public reads through fastp at Q25 and MiXCR, keeping productive beta chains. Every distinct CDR3 protein forms one entry, paired with its most common genes and DNA. Across this sample there are some 1,800,000 distinct CDR3 sequences, with approximately 39% seen only once. Jointly, the top ten make up 23% of the sample. The source material was blood. The receptors were gathered from a human donor in good health.

The chain combines TRBV6-5 with TRBJ1-6; perhaps TRBD1 as D (5 bases). The CDR3 is 13 residues long. CDR1 is MNHEY, CDR2 SVGAGI, per germline. The V gene lost 6 bases and the J gene lost 8 bases, with 11 bases spanning the gap. DNA for the CDR3: TGTGCCAGCAGAGGGAGCAGGGATTCACCCCTCCACTTT. Its translation: CASRGSRDSPLHF.

This rearrangement joins TRBV9 to TRBJ2-1; D not certain. The CDR3 is 16 amino acids. Between the trimmed V and J ends, which lost 3 bases and 1 base, there was a span of 14 bases. Germline-derived CDR1 and CDR2 are SGDLS and YYNGEE. The CDR3 reads CASSARSSPSYNEQFF. Here the CDR3 DNA reads TGTGCCAGCAGCGCCCGGTCGTCTCCTTCCTACAATGAGCAGTTCTTC.

The chain carries TRBV5-1 and TRBJ2-3; the D gene is possibly TRBD2 (6 bases). The CDR3 loop spans 16 amino acids. The germline V gene encodes CDR1 SGHRS and CDR2 YFSETQ. V lost 0 bases and J 4 bases, leaving 15 bases between the germline ends. CDR3 region: CASSLANWRGPDTQYF. In nucleotides, the CDR3 is TGCGCCAGCAGCTTGGCCAATTGGCGGGGACCAGATACGCAGTATTTT.

This clonotype was picked up a small number of times. The junction does not match germline at one end; this may be a read error. V usage is TRBV24-1 and J usage is TRBJ2-1; possibly TRBD1 for D (6 bases). This CDR3 contains 15 residues. Germline CDR1 KGHDR, CDR2 SFDVKD. CDR3 DNA: TGTGCCACCAGTGATCGAGACAGGTACTACAATAAGCAGTTCTTC. Translating gives CATSDRDRYYNKQFF.

This clonotype was picked up a small number of times. This chain connects TRBV7-9 to TRBJ2-3; D is ambiguous. Germline V CDR1 and CDR2: SEHNR, FQNEAQ (reference sequence). V dropped 1 base and J dropped 8 bases, with 10 bases sitting between them. This CDR3 has 13 amino acids. Here the CDR3 reads CASSLGLDGTQYF. In DNA, the CDR3 is TGTGCCAGCAGCTTAGGTCTAGACGGTACGCAGTATTTT.

This clonotype was recorded a few times. The chain carries TRBV10-3 and TRBJ2-5; no definite D call. The germline V gene encodes CDR1 ENHRY and CDR2 SYGVKD. The CDR3 contains 16 residues. The germline V and J ends were trimmed by 0 bases and 5 bases, with 16 bases remaining between them. CDR3 nucleotide sequence: TGTGCCATCAGTGAGTCGAGTATCAACACCCCGGAGACCCAGTACTTC. Its protein product is CAISESSINTPETQYF.

At least ten counts were recorded for this clonotype. V is TRBV29-1 and J is TRBJ1-1; D ambiguous. CDR1 is SQVTM, CDR2 ANQGSEA, per germline. V lost 4 bases and J 8 bases, leaving 14 bases between the germline ends. This CDR3 spans 12 amino acids. CDR3 in amino acids: CSVGRSQGEAFF. Written as DNA, the CDR3 is TGCAGCGTTGGGCGGTCACAAGGGGAAGCTTTCTTT.

This clonotype was counted a few times. The rearrangement joins TRBV7-9 to TRBJ1-1; unclear D gene. This CDR3 has 16 amino acids. V lost 5 bases and J lost 6, with 22 bases in between. Germline CDR1 SEHNR, CDR2 FQNEAQ (reference sequence). CDR3 residues: CASSPKATGSGSEAFF. CDR3 sequence (DNA): TGTGCCAGCAGCCCCAAAGCCACCGGCAGCGGGTCTGAAGCTTTCTTT.

The chain couples TRBV29-1 to TRBJ2-3, with D tentatively TRBD2 (5 bases). V lost 4 bases, J lost 8 bases, and 13 bases lay in between. CDR1 is SQVTM, CDR2 ANQGSEA, per germline. The CDR3 sequence is 12 residues long. The CDR3 loop is CSVGPPSGTQYF. In DNA form, the CDR3 reads TGCAGCGTTGGCCCCCCGAGCGGTACGCAGTATTTT.

This clonotype occurred a few times. The gene calls are TRBV18 and TRBJ1-2; the match to TRBD1 covers 8 bases. This CDR3 spans 15 amino acids. The junction had 12 bases not matched to a gene; V was cut back by 6 bases and J by 6 bases. The germline CDR1 and CDR2 sequences are KGHSH and LQKENI. CDR3 nucleotides: TGTGCCAGCTCCGAATTTCCGGGACAGGTTAATGGCTACACCTTC. The encoded protein is CASSEFPGQVNGYTF.

This clonotype was recorded a few times. The CDR3 loop reads CASSLALGRTYVLRYGYTF. The CDR3 DNA reads as TGTGCCAGCAGCTTAGCGCTAGGGCGGACGTATGTCTTGAGATATGGCTACACCTTC. The chain recombines TRBV7-8 with TRBJ1-2; D unclear. The CDR3 has 19 residues. Germline CDR1 SGHVS, CDR2 FQNEAQ. Trimming cost V 0 bases and J 5 bases, with 25 bases left between them.

This chain connects TRBV6-5 to TRBJ1-2; D remains unclear. The CDR3 loop spans 14 amino acids. V lost 6 bases to trimming and J lost 12 bases, with 23 bases between them. The V gene's germline CDR1 is MNHEY and CDR2 SVGAGI. The DNA for the CDR3 is TGTGCCAGCAGGAGGACCTCCACGATCGGGTCCAACACCTTC. Translating it yields CASRRTSTIGSNTF.

This chain uses TRBV20-1 with TRBJ2-7; 7 bases line up with TRBD1. Germline CDR1 DFQATT, CDR2 SNEGSKA (reference sequence). There are 14 residues in the CDR3. The V segment lost 1 base and the J segment 1 base; nucleotides outside the gene matches: 4. CDR3 DNA sequence: TGCAGTGCTAGAGGCGGCAGGGGGTCCTACGAGCAGTACTTC. This sequence encodes CSARGGRGSYEQYF.

This rearrangement joins TRBV20-1 to TRBJ2-7; D may correspond to TRBD1 or TRBD2 (5 bases each). The CDR3 contains 14 residues. V was trimmed by 5 bases and J by 1 base, leaving 15 bases between them. From germline, CDR1 is DFQATT and CDR2 SNEGSKA (reference sequence). Here the CDR3 DNA reads TGCAGTGCTGGCCCCACGGGGCCATCCTACGAGCAGTACTTC. Translated, it gives CSAGPTGPSYEQYF.

The chain links TRBV6-2 or TRBV6-3 to TRBJ1-2, with 7 bases lining up with TRBD1. Germline trimming cut 1 base from V and 2 bases from J; bases unmatched to any gene: 4. This CDR3 has 15 amino acids. Germline values: CDR1 MNHEY, CDR2 SVGEGT. CDR3 bases: TGTGCCAGCAGTTACTGGGACAGACGCAACTATGGCTACACCTTC. Encoded protein: CASSYWDRRNYGYTF.

On this clonotype: Just one base apart from a much larger clone, this may be a read error. Without the conserved terminal phenylalanine or tryptophan, this CDR3 likely stems from a read error. This chain uses TRBV5-5 with TRBJ2-4, with D perhaps matching TRBD1 or TRBD2 (5 bases each). The DNA matches TRBJ2-5 better at its end, which makes the J call doubtful. The V gene's germline CDR1 is SGHKS and CDR2 YYEKEE (reference sequence). The CDR3 spans 13 residues. The CDR3 protein is CASGTGTQETQYV. CDR3 in DNA: TGTGCCAGTGGCACCGGGACCCAAGAGACCCAGTACGTC.

This sequence joins TRBV5-1 and TRBJ2-4; D not certain. The J call is in doubt because the DNA end fits TRBJ2-7 better. Germline values: CDR1 SGHRS, CDR2 YFSETQ. The CDR3 length is 15 residues. The CDR3 bases are TGCGCCAGCAGCTTGGGGATAGGTCAGTTCTACGAGCAGTACTTC. It encodes CASSLGIGQFYEQYF.

This clonotype was seen only a few times. CDR3 loop: CASSLVGGDYNDQQFF. Here the CDR3 DNA reads TGTGCCAGCAGCTTAGTCGGGGGGGACTACAATGACCAGCAGTTCTTC. The chain carries TRBV7-3 and TRBJ2-1; 8 bases are a match to TRBD2. There are 16 residues in the CDR3. CDR1 and CDR2 (germline): SGHTA, FQGTGA. V lost 2 bases, J lost 11 bases, and 14 bases stayed unmatched. Together with reference TRBV7-3 and TRBJ2-1, the CDR3 gives the full variable domain: GAGVSQTPSNKVTEKGKYVELRCDPISGHTALYWYRQSLGQGPEFLIYFQGTGAADDSGLPNDRFFAVRPEGSVSTLKIQRTERGDSAVYLCASSLVGGDYNDQQFFGPGTRLTVL.

The V and J genes are TRBV6-2 or TRBV6-3 and TRBJ1-5; 9 nucleotides align to TRBD1. The V and J ends lost 2 bases and 7 bases, in that order; junction bases with no gene match: 9. Germline assignment: CDR1 MNHEY and CDR2 SVGEGT. CDR3 length: 16 residues. Here the CDR3 reads CASSYRGQGGWQPQHF. The CDR3 nucleotides are TGTGCCAGCAGTTACCGGGGACAGGGAGGGTGGCAGCCCCAGCATTTT.

V and J are TRBV28 and TRBJ2-7; TRBD2 agrees at 11 bases. V lost 4 bases to trimming and J lost 5 bases; unmatched junction nucleotides: 16. The CDR3 totals 18 residues. Germline V gene data show CDR1 as MDHEN and CDR2 as SYDVKM. CDR3 DNA sequence: TGTGCCAGCAGTTCGTCGGGACTAGCGGTCGGGAGGGCCCACGAGCAGTACTTC. This codes for CASSSSGLAVGRAHEQYF.